A selection of T cell receptor beta chains follows, all from one sample in a study of identical twins. Each CDR3 protein is one row after TCRdb ran MiXCR on the 5' RACE reads. Counted here are approximately 630,000 distinct CDR3 sequences, just over 7% occurring once; the ten biggest clones make up less than 2%. The data were also submitted as part of a second study, on yellow fever vaccine responses in identical twins.

The sample was PBMCs. These receptors were obtained from a woman under 30 in good health. Both conserved end residues are part of each CDR3. A D gene is named only where the DNA matches it firmly. Rows may omit the clone size; those that give it use once, few, many or a size class.

- | TRBJ2-1 | TRBV7-9 | many | CASSSPSWVYNEQFF | TGTGCCAGCAGCTCGCCCAGCTGGGTTTACAATGAGCAGTTCTTC
- | TRBJ2-1 | TRBV14 | few | CASSQVSRRQFF | TGTGCCAGCAGCCAAGTTAGTAGGAGGCAGTTCTTC
- | TRBJ1-1 | TRBV9 | - | CASSVEGQPNTEAFF | TGTGCCAGCAGCGTAGAGGGACAACCGAACACTGAAGCTTTCTTT
TRBD1 | TRBJ1-2 | TRBV18 | few | CASSGQGLEGYTF | TGTGCCAGCTCCGGACAGGGTCTAGAGGGCTACACCTTC
- | TRBJ2-7 | TRBV15 | - | CATSRGFAGYGGEQYF | TGTGCCACCAGCAGAGGGTTTGCGGGTTACGGGGGCGAGCAGTACTTC
- | TRBJ2-1 | TRBV29-1 | many | CSGHEENQDEQFF | TGCAGCGGGCACGAAGAAAATCAGGATGAGCAGTTCTTC
- | TRBJ2-3 | TRBV7-2 | few | CASSLVRLVTSAQYF | TGTGCCAGCAGCTTAGTCAGGCTAGTCACCTCGGCGCAGTATTTT
TRBD1 | TRBJ1-5 | TRBV12-3/TRBV12-4 | few | CASSSELQGDQPQHF | TGTGCCAGCAGTTCCGAGCTGCAGGGGGACCAGCCCCAGCATTTT
- | TRBJ2-5 | TRBV7-2 | many | CASSLGDYHPFEETQYF | TGTGCCAGCAGCTTAGGTGACTACCACCCCTTTGAAGAGACCCAGTACTTC
- | TRBJ2-7 | TRBV12-3/TRBV12-4 | - | CASSPGTRDAYEQYF | TGTGCCAGCAGCCCTGGGACCAGAGACGCCTACGAGCAGTACTTC
TRBD1 | TRBJ2-3 | TRBV29-1 | many | CSVVTGETDTQYF | TGCAGCGTGGTGACAGGGGAAACAGATACGCAGTATTTT
- | TRBJ2-5 | TRBV14 | many | CASSQALVRATQETQYF | TGTGCCAGCAGCCAAGCGCTAGTAAGGGCAACCCAAGAGACCCAGTACTTC
- | TRBJ1-5 | TRBV27 | few | CASSPLMGESNQPQHF | TGTGCCAGCAGTCCCTTGATGGGGGAAAGCAATCAGCCCCAGCATTTT
- | TRBJ2-1 | TRBV18 | - | CASSPPFFASGNWGWFF | -
- | TRBJ1-1 | TRBV29-1 | - | CSGGVTEAFF | TGCAGCGGCGGGGTCACTGAAGCTTTCTTT
- | TRBJ1-1 | TRBV12-3/TRBV12-4 | many | CASRDKDRLNTEAFF | TGTGCCAGCAGGGACAAGGACAGATTGAACACTGAAGCTTTCTTT
- | TRBJ2-1 | TRBV12-3/TRBV12-4 | few | CASSSLDSPFNEQFF | TGTGCCAGCAGTTCGCTAGATTCCCCCTTCAATGAGCAGTTCTTC
- | TRBJ2-1 | TRBV3-1 | few | CASSQDPLATNEQFF | TGTGCCAGCAGCCAAGATCCGTTAGCGACCAATGAGCAGTTCTTC
- | TRBJ1-1 | TRBV14 | - | CASSHGTGMGLAEAFF | TGTGCCAGCAGCCATGGTACAGGGATGGGACTCGCTGAAGCTTTCTTT
- | TRBJ1-2 | TRBV15 | many | CATSPPGANYGYTF | TGTGCCACCAGCCCACCGGGAGCAAACTATGGCTACACCTTC
- | TRBJ1-2 | TRBV19 | - | CASTLQQSRGGYTF | TGTGCCAGTACGTTACAACAGAGCCGAGGAGGCTACACCTTC
TRBD1 | TRBJ2-7 | TRBV24-1 | few | CATSDSGQGHNEQYF | TGTGCCACCAGTGATTCGGGACAGGGGCACAACGAGCAGTACTTC
- | TRBJ2-3 | TRBV12-3/TRBV12-4 | few | CASRHRRGGVTDTQYF | TGTGCCAGCAGACACCGGCGGGGTGGGGTTACAGATACGCAGTATTTT
- | TRBJ2-7 | TRBV7-9 | few | CASSLEGGVVYEQYF | TGTGCCAGCAGCTTGGAAGGTGGGGTTGTCTACGAGCAGTACTTC
- | TRBJ1-4 | TRBV15 | few | CATSEGVGSEKLFF | TGTGCCACCAGCGAGGGTGTCGGGAGTGAAAAACTGTTTTTT
- | TRBJ1-5 | TRBV7-9 | many | CASSRDVSNQPQHF | TGTGCCAGCAGCCGGGACGTTAGCAATCAGCCCCAGCATTTT
- | TRBJ1-5 | TRBV5-8 | - | CASSGRENQPQHF | TGTGCCAGCAGCGGCAGAGAAAATCAGCCCCAGCATTTT